This T cell receptor beta chain emerged from a study of cytomegalovirus exposure and HLA in healthy donors. General study points: Roughly uniform depth of sequencing across donors was assumed in presence/absence analyses.

Comments on this clone: The target antigen is unknown.

Germline lookup yields CDR1 LNHDA and CDR2 SQIVND (reference sequence). The length of the CDR3 is 15 residues. The V end was cut by 1 base, the J end by 2 bases, with 11 bases between. Amplification used 60 Vbeta primers and 13 Jbeta primers. Sequencing used immunoSEQ multiplex PCR; TCRdb keeps in-frame clones, though not all of them. The sample has roughly 130,000 clones; nearly 85% are singletons. The specimen sequenced was PBMCs. This TCR came from a boy aged 10-17 years in good health and CMV-seronegative. The rearrangement links TRBV19 to TRBJ1-1; a weak D match, TRBD1 (5 bases). Written as DNA, the CDR3 is TGTGCCAGTAGTATAGCCCAGACAGCTAACACTGAAGCTTTCTTT. This gives the protein CASSIAQTANTEAFF. Variable domain in full (rest from reference TRBV19 and TRBJ1-1): DGGITQSPKYLFRKEGQNVTLSCEQNLNHDAMYWYRQDPGQGLRLIYYSQIVNDFQKGDIAEGYSVSREKKESFPLTVTSAQKNPTAFYLCASSIAQTANTEAFFGQGTRLTVV.